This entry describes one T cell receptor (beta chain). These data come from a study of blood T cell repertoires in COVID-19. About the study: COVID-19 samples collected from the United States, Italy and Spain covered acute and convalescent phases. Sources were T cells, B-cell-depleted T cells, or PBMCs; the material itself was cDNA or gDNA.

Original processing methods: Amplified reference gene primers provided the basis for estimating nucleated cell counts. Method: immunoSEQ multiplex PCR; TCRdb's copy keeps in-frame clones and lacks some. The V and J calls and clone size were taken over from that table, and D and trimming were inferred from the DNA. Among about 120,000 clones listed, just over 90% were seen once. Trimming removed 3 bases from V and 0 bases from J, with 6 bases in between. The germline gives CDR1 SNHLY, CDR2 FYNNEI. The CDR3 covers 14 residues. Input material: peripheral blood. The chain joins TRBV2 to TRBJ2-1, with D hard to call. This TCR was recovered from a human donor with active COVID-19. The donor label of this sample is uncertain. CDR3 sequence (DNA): TGTGCCAGCAGTGATCCGAGCTCCTACAATGAGCAGTTCTTC. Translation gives CASSDPSSYNEQFF.